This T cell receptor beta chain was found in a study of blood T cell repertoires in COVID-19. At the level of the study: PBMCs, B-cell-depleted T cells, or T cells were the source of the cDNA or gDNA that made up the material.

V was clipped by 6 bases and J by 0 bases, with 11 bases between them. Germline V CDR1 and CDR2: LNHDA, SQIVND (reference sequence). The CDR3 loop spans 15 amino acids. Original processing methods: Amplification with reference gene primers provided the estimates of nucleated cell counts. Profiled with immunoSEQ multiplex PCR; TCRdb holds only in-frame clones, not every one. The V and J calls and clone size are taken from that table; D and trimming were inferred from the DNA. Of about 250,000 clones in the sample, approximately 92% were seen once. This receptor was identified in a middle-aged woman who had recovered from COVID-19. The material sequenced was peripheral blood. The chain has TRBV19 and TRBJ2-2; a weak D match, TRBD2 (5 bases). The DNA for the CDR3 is TGTGCCAGTAGACCGAGCGGTTCGAACACCGGGGAGCTGTTTTTT. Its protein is CASRPSGSNTGELFF. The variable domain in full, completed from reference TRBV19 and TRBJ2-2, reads DGGITQSPKYLFRKEGQNVTLSCEQNLNHDAMYWYRQDPGQGLRLIYYSQIVNDFQKGDIAEGYSVSREKKESFPLTVTSAQKNPTAFYLCASRPSGSNTGELFFGEGSRLTVL.